This is a list of T cell receptor beta chains from one sample in a study of blood T cell repertoires in COVID-19. The protocol was immunoSEQ multiplex PCR, while the TCRdb copy is restricted to in-frame clones and leaves out a portion. Counted here are approximately 240,000 clones, roughly 84% occurring once; the ten biggest clones make up roughly 2.4%. Sequenced: peripheral blood. The receptors originated from a woman aged 60-70 years with acute or convalescent COVID-19. Each CDR3 is given without its conserved first and last residue. Part of the rows lack a size; the others show once, few, many or a class for expanded clones.

V gene,clone size,J gene,CDR3 protein
TRBV2,NA,TRBJ1-1,ASSEYGMNTEAF
TRBV6-6,NA,TRBJ2-3,ASSYFQGGTDTQY
TRBV7-2,NA,TRBJ2-1,ASSSGLAGGLNEQF
TRBV5-1,once,TRBJ2-2,ASSARPGTSGGAGELF
TRBV11-2,NA,TRBJ2-5,ASSRSRLAGGPGETQY
TRBV9,NA,TRBJ1-2,ASSAHLRSGTVDYGYT
TRBV18,NA,TRBJ2-1,ASSPSRDNEQF
TRBV6-5,NA,TRBJ2-7,ASSRDRGRPYEQY
TRBV9,NA,TRBJ2-7,ASSVAGGGAPYEQY
TRBV20-1,NA,TRBJ2-6,SASSSGANVLT
TRBV6-5,NA,TRBJ2-7,ASSYSRDITYEQY
TRBV5-1,NA,TRBJ2-2,ASSLGLQGALTGELF
TRBV4-1,NA,TRBJ1-2,ASSQATGYYGYT
TRBV19,NA,TRBJ1-1,ASSIASRGTEAF
TRBV30,NA,TRBJ2-7,AWSDTGQGLYEQY
TRBV7-2,NA,TRBJ1-5,ASSTPNQPQH
TRBV7-6,NA,TRBJ1-2,ASSSGGDYGYT
TRBV5-4,NA,TRBJ2-3,ASSLVQGSSDTQY
TRBV6-6,NA,TRBJ1-1,ASSYSEENTEAF
TRBV6-5,NA,TRBJ1-5,ASSKDRGGNQPQH
TRBV7-9,NA,TRBJ2-5,ASSTTGRGGTQY
TRBV4-3,NA,TRBJ2-7,ASSQVPGLEQY
TRBV5-1,few,TRBJ2-3,ASSPGDTQY
TRBV5-5,NA,TRBJ2-7,ASTESPGTGVYEQY
TRBV27,NA,TRBJ2-3,ASSLGPTGTSSSDTQY
TRBV5-4,NA,TRBJ1-1,ASSLGRFTEAF
TRBV27,once,TRBJ1-5,ASSFLGGGSNQPQH
TRBV4-2,NA,TRBJ1-2,ASSPDPSREYGYT
TRBV6-5,NA,TRBJ1-5,ASSYSIGGQPQH
TRBV6-5,NA,TRBJ2-5,ASTRGLGETQY
TRBV19,once,TRBJ2-1,ASTNPTGGVLSDEQF
TRBV6-1,NA,TRBJ1-5,ASSEVPTGVVPQH
TRBV11-2,few,TRBJ2-1,ASSLEAYNEQF
TRBV7-2,NA,TRBJ1-5,ASSRTDQPQH
TRBV4-3,NA,TRBJ2-7,ASSQDTPGYEQY
TRBV4-3,NA,TRBJ1-1,ASSPEGQLNTEAF
TRBV5-4,NA,TRBJ2-7,ASSLSSGGETNSYEQY
TRBV30,once,TRBJ2-1,AWSGTGGSYNEQF
TRBV30,NA,TRBJ1-4,AWSQTDEKLF
TRBV3-1/TRBV3-2,NA,TRBJ1-6,ASSQKQGSPLH
TRBV29-1,once,TRBJ1-2,SATGQGVSGYT
TRBV5-1,once,TRBJ2-7,ASSLGASGGWEQY